These 16 T cell receptor beta chains originate from one sample sequenced in a study of blood T cell repertoires in COVID-19. Libraries were prepared by immunoSEQ multiplex PCR; TCRdb keeps only in-frame clonotypes and omits some of them. The sample lists over 200,000 clones; just over 85% were seen once. The specimen sequenced was peripheral blood. Source of these receptors: a man in his forties or fifties with COVID-19, enrolled during active disease.

This chain links TRBV25-1 with TRBJ1-2; D perhaps matches TRBD1 (5 bases). The V gene's germline CDR1 is MGHDK and CDR2 SYGVNS. Trimming stripped 2 bases from V and 4 bases from J, with 8 bases between. The CDR3 loop spans 13 amino acids. The CDR3 reads CASSEDRFYGYTF. CDR3 DNA: TGTGCCAGCAGTGAAGACAGATTCTATGGCTACACCTTC.

The chain links TRBV9 to TRBJ2-1; 9 positions agree with TRBD2. There are 18 residues in the CDR3. Germline CDR1 reads SGDLS; CDR2 reads YYNGEE. J was trimmed by 0 bases and V by 0 bases; bases with no gene match: 7. The CDR3 loop reads CASSVEGGRALSYNEQFF. The CDR3 DNA reads as TGTGCCAGCAGCGTAGAGGGCGGGAGGGCCCTCTCCTACAATGAGCAGTTCTTC.

The chain recombines TRBV18 with TRBJ1-5; 12 nucleotides match TRBD1. With V trimmed by 8 bases and J by 2 bases, 10 bases remained unmatched. The CDR3 extends over 17 amino acids. Germline CDR1 is KGHSH and CDR2 is LQKENI. The CDR3 DNA is TGTGCCAGCCGAACCGGGACAGGGGGCCGGGGCAATCAGCCCCAGCATTTT. Protein: CASRTGTGGRGNQPQHF.

The chain is built from TRBV5-1 and TRBJ2-1; D possibly corresponds to TRBD2 (5 bases). Germline CDR1 SGHRS, CDR2 YFSETQ. The CDR3 sequence is 14 residues long. The V and J ends lost 1 base and 4 bases respectively, with 9 bases between them. The CDR3 DNA is TGCGCCAGCAGCTTGACTAGTAGGTACAATGAGCAGTTCTTC. Encoded protein: CASSLTSRYNEQFF.

The rearrangement uses TRBV28 and TRBJ2-1; 8 bases align to TRBD2. J lost 0 bases, V lost 6 bases, and 10 bases had no gene match. Germline V gene lookup returns CDR1 MDHEN and CDR2 SYDVKM. The CDR3 runs to 17 residues. The CDR3 loop reads CASRLGLAASSYNEQFF. The CDR3 nucleotides read TGTGCCAGCAGGCTAGGACTAGCTGCAAGCTCCTACAATGAGCAGTTCTTC.

The sample holds a few counts of this clone. This rearrangement joins TRBV27 to TRBJ1-5; TRBD1 matches at 12 bases. The CDR3 runs 14 residues. The V segment lost 3 bases and the J segment 7 bases; nucleotides outside the gene matches: 1. CDR1 MNHEY and CDR2 SMNVEV come from the germline V gene (reference sequence). CDR3 coding DNA: TGTGCCAGCAGTTTTGGGACAGGGGGCCAGCCCCAGCATTTT. It translates to CASSFGTGGQPQHF.

This clone has just one count. J is TRBJ2-2 and V is TRBV28, with 7 positions matching TRBD1. This CDR3 has 15 amino acids. V lost 6 bases and J lost 3; bases outside the gene matches: 7. CDR1 is MDHEN and CDR2 is SYDVKM in the germline V gene. The CDR3 here is CASRTTGMDTGELFF. For the CDR3, the DNA is TGTGCCAGCAGAACGACAGGGATGGACACCGGGGAGCTGTTTTTT.

The CDR3 reads CASSPRFQREGQSTDTQYF. CDR3 coding DNA: TGTGCCAGCTCACCAAGGTTCCAGCGGGAGGGCCAAAGCACAGATACGCAGTATTTT. V and J are TRBV18 and TRBJ2-3; 10 nucleotides line up with TRBD2. V shed 2 bases, J shed 0 bases, and the junction held 11 bases outside the gene matches. Germline V CDR1 and CDR2: KGHSH, LQKENI. This CDR3 has 19 amino acids. Complete variable domain (other parts from reference TRBV18 and TRBJ2-3): NAGVMQNPRHLVRRRGQEARLRCSPMKGHSHVYWYRQLPEEGLKFMVYLQKENIIDESGMPKERFSAEFPKEGPSILRIQQVVRGDSAAYFCASSPRFQREGQSTDTQYFGPGTRLTVL.

In its sample, this clone was seen a few times. The chain is built from TRBV4-3 and TRBJ2-1; TRBD2 agrees at 11 bases. The CDR3 is 15 amino acids. The V gene end was trimmed by 4 bases and the J gene end by 4 bases; junction bases not matched to a gene: 3. Germline loops: CDR1 LGHNA, CDR2 YSLEER. CDR3 in amino acids: CASSPTSGDYNEQFF. For the CDR3, the DNA is TGCGCCAGCAGCCCGACTAGCGGGGATTACAATGAGCAGTTCTTC.

The V gene is TRBV19, the J gene TRBJ2-2; D may be TRBD1 (6 bases). Trimming removed 4 bases from V and 1 base from J, with 10 bases in between. This CDR3 is 15 amino acids long. Looked up from germline, CDR1 is LNHDA and CDR2 is SQIVND (reference sequence). CDR3 in amino acids: CASSTGQMNTGELFF. In DNA, the CDR3 is TGTGCCAGTAGTACTGGACAGATGAACACCGGGGAGCTGTTTTTT.

The gene calls are TRBV15 and TRBJ2-1; 10 bases map to TRBD2. Germline CDR1 reads LNHNV; CDR2 reads YYDKDF (reference sequence). The CDR3 is 17 amino acids. The trim removed 0 bases at V and 5 bases at J, leaving 7 bases unmatched. CDR3 protein: CATSRDYGLAEDNEQFF. CDR3 DNA sequence: TGTGCCACCAGCAGAGATTATGGACTAGCGGAGGACAATGAGCAGTTCTTC.

This chain uses TRBV7-2 with TRBJ1-6; D might be TRBD1 (6 bases). The ends were cut back, 1 base at V and 1 base at J, with 8 bases in the middle. The CDR3 runs to 16 residues. In germline, CDR1 is SGHTA, CDR2 FQGNSA. The CDR3 loop reads CASSLVTGSYNSPLHF. CDR3 in DNA: TGTGCCAGCAGCTTAGTTACAGGGTCCTATAATTCACCCCTCCACTTT.

This chain uses TRBV3-1 (or the pseudogene TRBV3-2) with TRBJ2-2; TRBD1 aligns across 7 bases. The germline V gene has CDR1 LGHDT and CDR2 YNNKEL (reference sequence). The CDR3 has 15 amino acids. Trimming cost V 1 base and J 7 bases; bases outside gene matches: 6. In DNA, the CDR3 is TGTGCCAGCAGCCAAGCCGACAGGGTGAACGGGGAGCTGTTTTTT. Translating gives CASSQADRVNGELFF.

This clone has a single count. V and J are TRBV5-5 and TRBJ2-3, with 12 bases lining up with TRBD1. Trimming cost V 5 bases and J 4 bases; bases outside gene matches: 8. Per germline, CDR1 SGHKS and CDR2 YYEKEE (reference sequence). CDR3 length equals 16 residues. CDR3 bases: TGTGCCAGCAGTTCTTCCGGGACAGGGGGCCCAGATACGCAGTATTTT. Protein sequence: CASSSSGTGGPDTQYF.

This chain joins TRBV5-4 and TRBJ2-6; maybe TRBD1 (5 bases). V was trimmed by 5 bases and J by 4 bases, leaving 7 bases between them. The germline gives CDR1 SGHNT, CDR2 YYREEE (reference sequence). CDR3 length equals 13 residues. The CDR3 region has the DNA TGTGCCAGCAGAGGGGTCGGGGCCAACGTCCTGACTTTC. Its protein is CASRGVGANVLTF.

This chain joins TRBV3-1 (or the pseudogene TRBV3-2) and TRBJ2-7, with TRBD1 identical over 10 bases. This CDR3 is 17 amino acids long. J lost 0 bases, V lost 0 bases, and 5 bases had no gene match. Germline CDR1 LGHDT, CDR2 YNNKEL (reference sequence). CDR3 in amino acids: CASSQEGTGASSYEQYF. DNA of the CDR3: TGTGCCAGCAGCCAAGAAGGGACAGGGGCCTCCTCCTACGAGCAGTACTTC.